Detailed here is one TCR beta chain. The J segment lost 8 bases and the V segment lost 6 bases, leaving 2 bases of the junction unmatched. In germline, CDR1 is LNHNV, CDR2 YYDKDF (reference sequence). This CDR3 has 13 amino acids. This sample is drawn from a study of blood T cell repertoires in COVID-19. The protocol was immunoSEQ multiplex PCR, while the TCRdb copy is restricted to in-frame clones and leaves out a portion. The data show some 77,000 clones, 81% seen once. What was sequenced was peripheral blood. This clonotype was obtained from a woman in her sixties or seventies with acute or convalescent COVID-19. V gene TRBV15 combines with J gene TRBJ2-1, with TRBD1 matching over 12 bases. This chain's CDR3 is CATSGTGGDEQFF. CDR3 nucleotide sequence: TGTGCCACCAGTGGGACAGGGGGCGATGAGCAGTTCTTC. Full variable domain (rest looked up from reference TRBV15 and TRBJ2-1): DAMVIQNPRYQVTQFGKPVTLSCSQTLNHNVMYWYQQKSSQAPKLLFHYYDKDFNNEADTPDNFQSRRPNTSFCFLDIRSPGLGDTAMYLCATSGTGGDEQFFGPGTRLTVL.